The rows below give T cell receptor beta chains drawn from one sample of a study of regulatory T cells in long-lasting Graves disease. TCRdb re-called the multiplex PCR reads with MiXCR, one entry per CDR3 protein. Among 500,000 or so distinct CDR3 sequences listed, under 20% were seen once. These data were likewise used in another study, on T cells in Graves' hyperthyroidism and ophthalmopathy.

Sequences were derived from peripheral blood mononuclear cells (PBMCs), sampled at new diagnosis, from a patient treated with antithyroid drugs. These receptors originate from a man in his forties or fifties with Graves disease. Both conserved end residues are part of each CDR3. Each record gives: clone size, J gene, D gene, V gene, CDR3 protein, CDR3 DNA. The D gene is left open where the match is weak. Clone size is stated in some rows and not others, as once, few, many or a class when expanded.

abundance: NA
j_gene: TRBJ2-3
d_gene: NA
v_gene: TRBV20-1
CDR3aa: CSASYGSSTDTQYF
CDR3nt: TGCAGTGCTAGTTACGGGAGTAGCACAGATACGCAGTATTTT

abundance: many
j_gene: TRBJ2-1
d_gene: TRBD2
v_gene: TRBV5-1
CDR3aa: CASLRTSGSDEQFF
CDR3nt: TGCGCCAGCCTCAGGACTAGCGGGAGTGATGAGCAGTTCTTC

abundance: NA
j_gene: TRBJ2-7
d_gene: NA
v_gene: TRBV19
CDR3aa: CASTKDRYEAEQYF
CDR3nt: TGTGCCAGTACCAAGGACCGTTACGAGGCCGAGCAGTACTTC

abundance: many
j_gene: TRBJ1-1
d_gene: TRBD1
v_gene: TRBV28
CDR3aa: CASSFLRDRAYVNTEAFF
CDR3nt: TGTGCCAGCAGTTTTCTCCGGGACAGGGCGTATGTGAACACTGAAGCTTTCTTT

abundance: few
j_gene: TRBJ1-1
d_gene: NA
v_gene: TRBV29-1
CDR3aa: CSVVRLEGPEAFF
CDR3nt: TGCAGCGTTGTACGGCTCGAAGGCCCTGAAGCTTTCTTT

abundance: NA
j_gene: TRBJ2-1
d_gene: NA
v_gene: TRBV6-2/TRBV6-3
CDR3aa: CASSAGWGPHGNEQFF
CDR3nt: TGTGCCAGCAGTGCGGGGTGGGGGCCTCATGGGAATGAGCAGTTCTTC

abundance: NA
j_gene: TRBJ2-3
d_gene: TRBD2
v_gene: TRBV29-1
CDR3aa: CSVSSGRAYTQYF
CDR3nt: TGCAGCGTCTCTAGCGGGAGGGCCTATACGCAGTATTTT

abundance: many
j_gene: TRBJ2-3
d_gene: NA
v_gene: TRBV12-3/TRBV12-4
CDR3aa: CASSPGGADTQYF
CDR3nt: TGTGCCAGCAGTCCTGGAGGGGCAGATACGCAGTATTTT

abundance: many
j_gene: TRBJ1-1
d_gene: TRBD1
v_gene: TRBV18
CDR3aa: CASSPRDRGLMNTEAFF
CDR3nt: TGTGCCAGCTCACCAAGGGACAGGGGCCTCATGAACACTGAAGCTTTCTTT

abundance: NA
j_gene: TRBJ2-3
d_gene: TRBD2
v_gene: TRBV20-1
CDR3aa: CSAILAGGGPDTQYF
CDR3nt: TGCAGTGCTATCCTAGCGGGAGGCGGTCCAGATACGCAGTATTTT

abundance: many
j_gene: TRBJ1-2
d_gene: NA
v_gene: TRBV28
CDR3aa: CASSTQLDRNYGYTF
CDR3nt: TGTGCCAGCAGCACACAGCTGGACAGAAACTATGGCTACACCTTC

abundance: many
j_gene: TRBJ2-3
d_gene: NA
v_gene: TRBV30
CDR3aa: CAWSVGGPSRPDTQYF
CDR3nt: TGTGCCTGGAGTGTTGGCGGGCCTTCGCGGCCAGATACGCAGTATTTT

abundance: few
j_gene: TRBJ1-1
d_gene: NA
v_gene: TRBV10-3
CDR3aa: CAISVNGAGNTEAFF
CDR3nt: TGTGCCATCAGTGTTAACGGGGCGGGAAACACTGAAGCTTTCTTT

abundance: NA
j_gene: TRBJ2-3
d_gene: TRBD2
v_gene: TRBV7-3
CDR3aa: CASSSGGTAMDATDTQYF
CDR3nt: TGTGCCAGCAGCTCCGGGGGGACGGCTATGGATGCCACAGATACGCAGTATTTT

abundance: many
j_gene: TRBJ1-2
d_gene: TRBD1
v_gene: TRBV7-2
CDR3aa: CARQGGDYGYTF
CDR3nt: TGTGCCCGACAGGGGGGCGACTATGGCTACACCTTC

abundance: NA
j_gene: TRBJ1-1
d_gene: NA
v_gene: TRBV20-1
CDR3aa: CSATPLGTEAFF
CDR3nt: TGCAGTGCTACCCCCCTCGGCACTGAAGCTTTCTTT

abundance: few
j_gene: TRBJ2-7
d_gene: NA
v_gene: TRBV12-5
CDR3aa: CASGSSGIEQYF
CDR3nt: TGTGCTAGTGGTTCCTCAGGGATAGAGCAGTACTTC

abundance: few
j_gene: TRBJ2-7
d_gene: TRBD2
v_gene: TRBV6-1
CDR3aa: CASPPLTSRSYEQYF
CDR3nt: TGTGCCAGCCCTCCCCTGACTAGCCGTTCCTACGAGCAGTACTTC

abundance: NA
j_gene: TRBJ1-5
d_gene: NA
v_gene: TRBV9
CDR3aa: CASSVGTVNQPQHF
CDR3nt: TGTGCCAGCAGCGTAGGGACAGTCAATCAGCCCCAGCATTTT

abundance: many
j_gene: TRBJ2-5
d_gene: NA
v_gene: TRBV28
CDR3aa: CASSFRGLTQETQYF
CDR3nt: TGTGCCAGCAGTTTTAGAGGACTAACACAAGAGACCCAGTACTTC

abundance: few
j_gene: TRBJ1-5
d_gene: NA
v_gene: TRBV24-1
CDR3aa: CATSDSTLGGIGQPQHF
CDR3nt: TGTGCCACCAGTGATTCCACCCTGGGGGGGATCGGCCAGCCCCAGCATTTT

abundance: many
j_gene: TRBJ2-2
d_gene: TRBD1
v_gene: TRBV6-1
CDR3aa: CASSEASQGAANTGELFF
CDR3nt: TGTGCCAGCAGTGAAGCTTCGCAGGGGGCGGCGAACACCGGGGAGCTGTTTTTT